The present T cell receptor beta chain was sequenced within a study of response to subunit inactivated influenza vaccine. General study points: There was a suggestion from the authors that each seasonal influenza vaccination recruits few new T cells.

J was trimmed by 0 bases and V by 9 bases; bases with no gene match: 5. There are 13 residues in the CDR3. CDR1 and CDR2 from the germline V gene are ENHRY and SYGVKD. About this clonotype: The antigen is not known.

One entry per CDR3 protein results from TCRdb running MiXCR on the RT-PCR reads. The table includes roughly 540,000 distinct CDR3 sequences, under 30% detected once. The same sample was also used in a study of T cells expressing NK-cell markers. According to that study: Template switching by 5'RACE with UMIs generated the TCR beta cDNA.

The sample consisted of CD4+ T cells sorted from PBMCs, taken about 11 days after vaccination. The receptor's source is a man aged 50 to 60 who received an inactivated influenza vaccine. The genes are TRBV10-3 and TRBJ2-7; 7 positions agree with TRBD2. The CDR3 DNA reads as TGTGCCATAAACCCTAGCGGCTCCTACGAGCAGTACTTC. Translation gives CAINPSGSYEQYF.